This T cell receptor beta chain was sequenced in a study of Graves' ophthalmopathy and Graves' hyperthyroidism. Findings and caveats of the study: Blood also contained most of the expanded thyroid clonotypes above 0.001 frequency.

RNA transcripts served as template for amplifying TCR beta CDR3 sequences. An opening RT-PCR round employed HTBI primers and preceded a second-round multiplex PCR. TCRdb re-called the multiplex PCR reads through MiXCR, storing one row per CDR3 protein. The sample holds more than 1,000,000 distinct CDR3 sequences; less than 45% are singletons and the top ten take around 10%. Excluded: other autoimmune disease, uncontrolled infection, pregnancy or lactation. Diagnostic conclusions were grounded in clinical symptoms, serum thyroxine, TRAb, thyroid ultrasound and orbital computed tomography. Worth noting for this clonotype: The antigen remains undetermined.

The length of the CDR3 is 15 residues. Trimming pared 3 bases from V and 6 bases from J, leaving 18 bases between. From germline, CDR1 is DFQATT and CDR2 SNEGSKA (reference sequence). V and J are TRBV20-1 and TRBJ1-5; no reliable D call. This receptor was obtained from an adult man with Graves' hyperthyroidism. The sequenced material came from peripheral blood or thyroid tissue (not recorded which). This CDR3 reads CSARRGNGPGQPQHF. The CDR3 DNA sequence: TGCAGTGCTAGGAGAGGTAACGGGCCGGGTCAGCCCCAGCATTTT.